The 19 T cell receptor beta chains below come from one sample, sequenced in a study of T cell changes during pregnancy in multiple sclerosis. TCRdb's copy holds only in-frame clones and misses some; the assay was immunoSEQ multiplex PCR. The sample holds approximately 40,000 clones, roughly nine tenths seen once. This specimen consisted of CD4+ T cells from peripheral blood mononuclear cells, obtained in the second trimester of pregnancy. The receptor set was obtained from a female donor with multiple sclerosis, enrolled in a pregnancy study.

The chain has TRBV19 and TRBJ1-5; TRBD1 aligns across 7 bases. Per the germline V gene, CDR1 is LNHDA and CDR2 is SQIVND (reference sequence). The CDR3 runs to 17 residues. Trimming at V came to 6 bases and at J to 4 bases, leaving 15 bases not matched to a gene. The CDR3 DNA reads TGTGCCAGTAGCCTTTGGAGGGGGCAGGGGCTAAATCAGCCCCAGCATTTT. Its protein product is CASSLWRGQGLNQPQHF.

This clone was observed once. The DNA for the CDR3 is TGCGCCAGCACTCGGGAGTCGTCCTACAATGAGCAGTTCTTC. Amino acid sequence: CASTRESSYNEQFF. The chain combines TRBV5-1 with TRBJ2-1; perhaps TRBD2 as D (6 bases). The ends were cut back, 6 bases at V and 1 base at J, with 11 bases in the middle. Germline V gene lookup returns CDR1 SGHRS and CDR2 YFSETQ. The CDR3 has 14 residues.

This clone came up a few times. This rearrangement joins TRBV7-8 to TRBJ1-3, with 9 positions matching TRBD1. CDR1 is SGHVS and CDR2 is FQNEAQ in the germline V gene. V was pared by 5 bases and J by 11 bases, with 13 bases of the junction left unmatched. CDR3 length: 15 amino acids. The CDR3 DNA reads TGTGCCAGCAGCCCCCGGACAGGGGATATTAGCCCCATATATTTT. It is translated as CASSPRTGDISPIYF.

CDR3 DNA: TGCGCCAGCAGCTTGACTCCCGGGGGGACCGGGGAGCTGTTTTTT. Its protein product is CASSLTPGGTGELFF. V usage is TRBV5-1 and J usage is TRBJ2-2; 7 bases are shared with TRBD2. The CDR3 is made up of 15 amino acids. With V trimmed by 1 base and J by 5 bases, 5 bases remained unmatched. The germline V gene encodes CDR1 SGHRS and CDR2 YFSETQ.

This chain links TRBV5-6 with TRBJ2-2, with a possible D match to TRBD1 (6 bases). Germline V lookup: CDR1 SGHDT, CDR2 YYEEEE. V was shortened by 2 bases and J by 0 bases, with 8 bases between the two germline ends. CDR3 size: 15 residues. The CDR3 sequence: CASSFRGSNTGELFF. The CDR3 bases are TGTGCCAGCAGCTTTAGGGGGTCGAACACCGGGGAGCTGTTTTTT.

Turning to this clone: One junction end disagrees with the germline gene, perhaps due to a read error. The sample contains more than one DNA sequence encoding this CDR3. The chain employs TRBV29-1 and TRBJ2-2; tentative D call: TRBD2 (6 bases). Germline values: CDR1 SQVTM, CDR2 ANQGSEA. CDR3 length equals 14 residues. DNA for the CDR3: TGCAGCGTGAATCCGGGACTCCCAACCGGAGAGCTGTTTTTT. Protein: CSVNPGLPTGELFF.

The chain is built from TRBV18 and TRBJ1-1; D is perhaps TRBD1 (6 bases). The CDR3 sequence is 14 residues long. Trimming cost V 6 bases and J 1 base, with 12 bases left between them. Per the germline V gene, CDR1 is KGHSH and CDR2 is LQKENI. In DNA form, the CDR3 reads TGTGCCAGCTCTCCGGACAGCGGGAACACTGAAGCTTTCTTT. This gives the protein CASSPDSGNTEAFF.

The CDR3: CASSYTGFMNTEAFF. For the CDR3, the DNA is TGTGCCAGCAGTTATACGGGATTCATGAACACTGAAGCTTTCTTT. J is TRBJ1-1 and V is TRBV6-5; D is unresolved. The CDR3 has 15 amino acids. Trimming removed 3 bases from V and 0 bases from J, with 11 bases in between. Per germline, CDR1 MNHEY and CDR2 SVGAGI.

The chain joins TRBV6-1 to TRBJ2-2, with a tentative D call TRBD2 (5 bases). The CDR3 consists of 14 residues. V lost 7 bases, J lost 4 bases, and 13 bases lay in between. Per the germline V gene, CDR1 is MNHNS and CDR2 is SASEGT. For the CDR3, the DNA is TGTGCCAGCACCGTGGGAGTCGGCACCGGGGAGCTGTTTTTT. Encoded protein: CASTVGVGTGELFF.

In nucleotides, the CDR3 is TGCGCCAGCAGGGAGAGGTCTAGCGGGAGTGTGGAGACCCAGTACTTC. Its translation is CASRERSSGSVETQYF. The gene calls are TRBV5-1 and TRBJ2-5; 10 nucleotides line up with TRBD2. This CDR3 is 16 amino acids long. The trim removed 5 bases at V and 5 bases at J, leaving 12 bases unmatched. The germline CDR1 and CDR2 sequences are SGHRS and YFSETQ.

This chain uses TRBV4-3 with TRBJ1-5; 8 bases align to TRBD1. Germline V gene data show CDR1 as LGHNA and CDR2 as YSLEER. The CDR3 length is 17 residues. The junction had 13 bases not matched to a gene; V was cut back by 0 bases and J by 9 bases. CDR3 protein: CASSQDYGQGSQRPQHF. The CDR3, as DNA: TGCGCCAGCAGCCAAGATTATGGACAGGGTTCCCAGAGGCCCCAGCATTTT.

This clone was found once. J is TRBJ1-4 and V is TRBV18; 7 bases agree with TRBD1. The junction had 3 bases not matched to a gene; V was cut back by 4 bases and J by 7 bases. The CDR3 totals 13 residues. The germline V gene has CDR1 KGHSH and CDR2 LQKENI. This CDR3 reads CASSRQGVEKLFF. DNA of the CDR3: TGTGCCAGCTCACGACAGGGAGTTGAAAAACTGTTTTTT.

V and J are TRBV5-1 and TRBJ2-7; 8 positions agree with TRBD1. The CDR3 loop spans 15 amino acids. From germline, CDR1 is SGHRS and CDR2 YFSETQ. Unmatched junction bases numbered 6, after V lost 0 bases and J lost 4 bases. CDR3 amino acids: CASSLDAGGWYEQYF. The DNA of the CDR3 is TGCGCCAGCAGCTTGGATGCAGGGGGCTGGTACGAGCAGTACTTC.

This clone showed up just once. V usage is TRBV28 and J usage is TRBJ2-2; 8 bases are shared with TRBD2. The J segment lost 5 bases and the V segment lost 6 bases, leaving 17 bases of the junction unmatched. The CDR3 spans 18 residues. The germline gives CDR1 MDHEN, CDR2 SYDVKM. The CDR3 sequence: CASSSPGTRDRGTGELFF. The DNA of the CDR3 is TGTGCCAGCAGCTCGCCCGGGACTAGAGATCGGGGGACCGGGGAGCTGTTTTTT.

The J gene is TRBJ2-7, the V gene TRBV28; perhaps TRBD1 as D (5 bases). The V and J ends lost 4 bases and 6 bases respectively, with 19 bases between them. The length of the CDR3 is 15 residues. In germline, CDR1 is MDHEN, CDR2 SYDVKM. The DNA for the CDR3 is TGTGCCAGCAGTTATGGCCCAGGGATATTGGGCGAGCAGTACTTC. Its translation is CASSYGPGILGEQYF.

In this sample, this clone turned up a few times. The V gene is TRBV29-1, the J gene TRBJ2-1, with D possibly TRBD1 on 7 matching bases. Germline V gene data show CDR1 as SQVTM and CDR2 as ANQGSEA. Trimming pared 3 bases from V and 7 bases from J, leaving 19 bases between. The CDR3 totals 15 residues. The CDR3: CSVDGVGRGRNEQFF. The CDR3 bases are TGCAGCGTTGATGGGGTTGGCAGGGGGAGGAATGAGCAGTTCTTC.

V and J are TRBV28 and TRBJ2-6; no definite D call. Germline V gives CDR1 MDHEN, CDR2 SYDVKM. V was shortened by 5 bases and J by 3 bases, with 2 bases between the two germline ends. The CDR3 spans 12 residues. CDR3 in amino acids: CASSRGANVLTF. The CDR3 nucleotides are TGTGCCAGCAGTCGTGGGGCCAACGTCCTGACTTTC.

V usage is TRBV11-2 and J usage is TRBJ2-7, with 9 bases lining up with TRBD1. The CDR3 is made up of 15 amino acids. With 1 base clipped from V and 3 bases from J, the junction kept 4 bases outside the gene matches. Germline V CDR1 and CDR2: SGHAT, FQNNGV. The CDR3 is CASSLVGTGYYEQYF. Here the CDR3 DNA reads TGTGCCAGCAGCTTAGTCGGGACAGGGTACTACGAGCAGTACTTC.

This chain's CDR3 is CASSTLGVAGVDTQYF. CDR3 bases: TGTGCCAGCAGCACCCTTGGGGTAGCGGGAGTAGATACGCAGTATTTT. This chain uses TRBV28 with TRBJ2-3; 9 bases line up with TRBD2. Germline CDR1 MDHEN, CDR2 SYDVKM. Trimming took 6 bases from V and 5 from J; bases not matched to a gene: 12. This CDR3 spans 16 amino acids.